This TCR beta chain comes out of a study of blood T cell repertoires in COVID-19. The overall study: Collection of acute and convalescent COVID-19 samples took place in the United States, Italy and Spain. The cDNA or gDNA used as material had been derived from T cells, B-cell-depleted T cells, or PBMCs.

Authors' analysis steps: Amplifying reference gene primers gave estimates of nucleated cell counts. Sequencing was performed with immunoSEQ multiplex PCR; in TCRdb, only in-frame clones are kept and a portion is missing. D and trimming come from the DNA, and the V and J calls and clone size come from that table. The table has about 240,000 clones, approximately 80% seen once. CDR1 is KGHDR, CDR2 SFDVKD, per germline. The CDR3 sequence is 16 residues long. V was pared by 3 bases and J by 4 bases, with 6 bases of the junction left unmatched. The gene calls are TRBV24-1 and TRBJ1-4, with 8 bases matching TRBD1. Source material: peripheral blood. The clonotype comes from a man in his thirties or forties who had recovered from COVID-19. The DNA for the CDR3 is TGTGCCACCAGTGATGGCTCGGGGACAGGTAATGAAAAACTGTTTTTT. Amino acids: CATSDGSGTGNEKLFF.